The clone carrying this T cell receptor (beta chain) appeared a few times. Its cognate antigen is unknown. This record comes from a study of CD8+ T cells in alopecia areata. Study-level results: Lesional scalp displayed greater clonality than normal scalp, most notably in alopecia totalis/universalis.

As to treatment: oral pan-JAK inhibitor, 5-10 mg twice daily. RNA was isolated and reverse transcribed to cDNA, the sequencing template. TCRdb's copy holds only in-frame clones and misses some; the assay was immunoSEQ multiplex PCR. Among roughly 200,000 clones listed, about 53% were seen once. Germline assignment: CDR1 GTSNPN and CDR2 SVGIG (reference sequence). The CDR3 length is 13 residues. V lost 8 bases, J lost 1 base, and 14 bases lay in between. The receptor's source is a human donor with alopecia areata. Sequenced here: CD8+ T cells sorted from blood, sampled at week 24, from a patient treated with tofacitinib. The chain couples TRBV30 to TRBJ1-1, with D possibly TRBD1 on 6 matching bases. In DNA, the CDR3 is TGTGCCCGACAACAGGGATGGAACACTGAAGCTTTCTTT. Translation: CARQQGWNTEAFF.